This TCR beta chain was documented in a study of OX40 agonist ivuxolimab in advanced cancers. On the study more broadly: People in dose escalation had one of these cancers: hepatocellular carcinoma, melanoma, renal cell or head and neck cancer.

Details on this clone: Antigen unknown.

The protocol was immunoSEQ multiplex PCR, while the TCRdb copy is restricted to in-frame clones and leaves out a portion. The sample yields fewer than 70,000 clones, around 90% seen once. Points from the study as a whole: The average count of expanded clones was higher among CD8+ T cells than among CD4+.

The material was CD4+ or CD8+ T cells sorted from blood, obtained in a trial of the OX40 agonist ivuxolimab. This clonotype was obtained from an adult with an advanced solid tumor such as melanoma, head and neck, liver or kidney cancer.

As DNA, the CDR3 is TGTGCCAGCAGCTCAAGCACTGAAGCTTTCTTT. Amino acid sequence: CASSSSTEAFF. The chain employs TRBV7-9 and TRBJ1-1; D remains unclear. The V end was cut by 4 bases, the J end by 4 bases, with 4 bases between. The CDR3 length is 11 residues. The germline CDR1 and CDR2 sequences are SEHNR and FQNEAQ (reference sequence).